This T cell receptor (beta chain) was observed in a study of Graves' ophthalmopathy and Graves' hyperthyroidism. The evidence that diagnosis relied on was clinical symptoms, serum thyroxine, TRAb, thyroid ultrasound and orbital computed tomography. Amplification targeted the TCR beta CDR3 regions, with RNA transcripts as the source material. The library came from an HTBI-primed first-round RT-PCR and a second-round multiplex PCR. TCRdb used MiXCR to reprocess the multiplex PCR reads, holding one entry per CDR3 protein. This sample has hundreds of thousands of distinct CDR3 sequences, with approximately 15% found just once. This clonotype was counted ten times or more. Its matching antigen is unknown. Study conclusions and caveats: Ophthalmopathy versus stable hyperthyroidism: 13-signature model gave 85% to 90% sensitivity, approximately 80% specificity.

V was trimmed by 2 bases and J by 6 bases, leaving 14 bases between them. The CDR3 sequence is 14 residues long. In germline, CDR1 is MDHEN, CDR2 SYDVKM. The receptor comes from a young woman with stable Graves' hyperthyroidism. Sequenced material: peripheral blood. J is TRBJ2-7 and V is TRBV28; D is ambiguous. DNA of the CDR3: TGTGCCAGCAGTTTAGTGGGCAAGGGATCCGAGCAGTACTTC. Protein product: CASSLVGKGSEQYF.